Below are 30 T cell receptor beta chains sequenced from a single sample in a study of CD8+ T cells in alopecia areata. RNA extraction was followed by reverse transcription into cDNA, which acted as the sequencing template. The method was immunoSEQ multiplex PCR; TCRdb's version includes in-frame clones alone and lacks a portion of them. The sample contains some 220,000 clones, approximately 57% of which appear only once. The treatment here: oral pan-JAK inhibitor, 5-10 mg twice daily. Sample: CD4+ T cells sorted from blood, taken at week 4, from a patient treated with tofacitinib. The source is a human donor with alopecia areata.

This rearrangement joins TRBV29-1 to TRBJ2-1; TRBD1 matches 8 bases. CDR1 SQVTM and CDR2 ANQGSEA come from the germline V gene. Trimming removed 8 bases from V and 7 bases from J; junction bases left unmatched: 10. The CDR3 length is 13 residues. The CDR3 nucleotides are TGCAGCCACGGACAGGGCCCCCAGAATGAGCAGTTCTTC. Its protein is CSHGQGPQNEQFF.

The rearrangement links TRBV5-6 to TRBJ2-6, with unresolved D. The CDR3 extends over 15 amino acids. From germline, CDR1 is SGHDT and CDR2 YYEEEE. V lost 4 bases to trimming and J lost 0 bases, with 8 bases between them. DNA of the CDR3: TGTGCCAGCAGCGTTGGGCGCTCTGGGGCCAACGTCCTGACTTTC. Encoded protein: CASSVGRSGANVLTF.

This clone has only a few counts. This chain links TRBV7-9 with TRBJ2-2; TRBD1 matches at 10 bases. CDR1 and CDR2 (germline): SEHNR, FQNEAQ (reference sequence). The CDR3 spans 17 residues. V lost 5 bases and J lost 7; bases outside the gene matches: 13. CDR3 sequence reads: CASSQSPGTGAVGELFF. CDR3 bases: TGTGCCAGCAGCCAGAGCCCCGGGACAGGGGCGGTCGGGGAGCTGTTTTTT. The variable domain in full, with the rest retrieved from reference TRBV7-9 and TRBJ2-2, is DTGVSQNPRHKITKRGQNVTFRCDPISEHNRLYWYRQTLGQGPEFLTYFQNEAQLEKSRLLSDRFSAERPKGSFSTLEIQRTEQGDSAMYLCASSQSPGTGAVGELFFGEGSRLTVL.

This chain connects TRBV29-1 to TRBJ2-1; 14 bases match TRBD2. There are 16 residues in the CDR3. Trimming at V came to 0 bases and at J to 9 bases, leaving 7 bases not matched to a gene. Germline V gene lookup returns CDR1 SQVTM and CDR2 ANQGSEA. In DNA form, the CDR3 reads TGCAGCGTTGAAGATCGCGGACTAGCGGGGGGATCTGAGCAGTTCTTC. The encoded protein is CSVEDRGLAGGSEQFF.

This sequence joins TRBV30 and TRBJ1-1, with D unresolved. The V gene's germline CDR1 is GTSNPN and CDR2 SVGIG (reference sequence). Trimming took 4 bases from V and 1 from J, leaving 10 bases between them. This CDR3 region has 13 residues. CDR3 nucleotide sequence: TGTGCCTGGACATACAGTACGAACACTGAAGCTTTCTTT. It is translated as CAWTYSTNTEAFF.

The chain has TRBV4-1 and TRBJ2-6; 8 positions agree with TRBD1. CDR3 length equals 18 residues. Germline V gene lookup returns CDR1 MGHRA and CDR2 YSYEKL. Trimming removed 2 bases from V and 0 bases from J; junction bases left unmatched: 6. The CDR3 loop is CASSQWGQVPSGANVLTF. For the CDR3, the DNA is TGCGCCAGCAGCCAATGGGGACAGGTGCCCTCTGGGGCCAACGTCCTGACTTTC.

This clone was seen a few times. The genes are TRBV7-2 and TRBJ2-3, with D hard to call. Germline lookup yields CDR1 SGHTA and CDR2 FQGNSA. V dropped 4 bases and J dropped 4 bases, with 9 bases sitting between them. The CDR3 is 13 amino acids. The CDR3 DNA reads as TGTGCCAGCAGCTCCTTGACGGCAGATACGCAGTATTTT. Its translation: CASSSLTADTQYF.

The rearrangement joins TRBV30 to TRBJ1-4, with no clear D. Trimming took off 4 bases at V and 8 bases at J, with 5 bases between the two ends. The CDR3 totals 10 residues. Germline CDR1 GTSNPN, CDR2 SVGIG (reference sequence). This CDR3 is CAWKREKLFF. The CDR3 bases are TGTGCCTGGAAAAGGGAAAAACTGTTTTTT.

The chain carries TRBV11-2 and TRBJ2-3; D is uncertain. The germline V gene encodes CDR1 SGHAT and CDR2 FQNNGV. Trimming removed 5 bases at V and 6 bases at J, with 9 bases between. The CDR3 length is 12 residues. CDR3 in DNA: TGTGCCAGCAGCCCTGATGTTGATACGCAGTATTTT. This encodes CASSPDVDTQYF.

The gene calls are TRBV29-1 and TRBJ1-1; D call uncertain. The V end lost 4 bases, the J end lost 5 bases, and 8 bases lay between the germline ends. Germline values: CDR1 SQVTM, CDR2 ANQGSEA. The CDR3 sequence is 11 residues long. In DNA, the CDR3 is TGCAGCGTTGGTCAAGGGACTGAAGCTTTCTTT. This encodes CSVGQGTEAFF.

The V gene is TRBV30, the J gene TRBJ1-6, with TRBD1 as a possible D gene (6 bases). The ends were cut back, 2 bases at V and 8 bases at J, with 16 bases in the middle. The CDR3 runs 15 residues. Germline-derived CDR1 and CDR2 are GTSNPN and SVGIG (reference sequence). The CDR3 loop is CAWSFPGGRDSPLHF. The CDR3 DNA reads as TGTGCCTGGAGTTTCCCGGGGGGCCGGGATTCACCCCTCCACTTT.

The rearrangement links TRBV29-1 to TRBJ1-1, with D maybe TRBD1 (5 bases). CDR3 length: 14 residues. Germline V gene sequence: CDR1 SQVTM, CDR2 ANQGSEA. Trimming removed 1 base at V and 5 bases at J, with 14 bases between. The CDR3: CSVEGGGVVTEAFF. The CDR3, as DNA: TGCAGCGTTGAAGGTGGGGGAGTGGTTACTGAAGCTTTCTTT.

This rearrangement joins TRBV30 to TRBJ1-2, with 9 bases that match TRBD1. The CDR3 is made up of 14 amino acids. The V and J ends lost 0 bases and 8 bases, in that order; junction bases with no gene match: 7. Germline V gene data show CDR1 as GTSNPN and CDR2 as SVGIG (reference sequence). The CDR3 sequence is CAWSVPDRGPGYTF. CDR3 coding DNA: TGTGCCTGGAGTGTACCGGACAGGGGTCCCGGCTACACCTTC.

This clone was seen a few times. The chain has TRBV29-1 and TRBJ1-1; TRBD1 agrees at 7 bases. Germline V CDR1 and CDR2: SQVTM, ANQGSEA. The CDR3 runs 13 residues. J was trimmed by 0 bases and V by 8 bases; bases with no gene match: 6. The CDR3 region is CSSLGQLNTEAFF. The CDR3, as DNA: TGCAGCAGCCTGGGACAGTTGAACACTGAAGCTTTCTTT.

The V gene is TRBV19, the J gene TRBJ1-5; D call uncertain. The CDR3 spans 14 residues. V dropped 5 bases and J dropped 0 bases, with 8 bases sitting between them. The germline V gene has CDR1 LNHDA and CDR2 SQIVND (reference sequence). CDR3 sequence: CASSEEDSNQPQHF. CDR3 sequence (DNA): TGTGCCAGTAGTGAGGAGGATAGCAATCAGCCCCAGCATTTT.

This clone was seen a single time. CDR3 sequence (DNA): TGTGCCAGCAGCGCCGGTCAGGGGTTGAATGAGCAGTTCTTC. It yields the protein CASSAGQGLNEQFF. The V and J genes are TRBV9 and TRBJ2-1; the D gene is possibly TRBD1 (6 bases). Germline assignment: CDR1 SGDLS and CDR2 YYNGEE. With 3 bases removed from V and 7 bases from J, the gap between germline ends came to 14 bases. There are 14 residues in the CDR3.

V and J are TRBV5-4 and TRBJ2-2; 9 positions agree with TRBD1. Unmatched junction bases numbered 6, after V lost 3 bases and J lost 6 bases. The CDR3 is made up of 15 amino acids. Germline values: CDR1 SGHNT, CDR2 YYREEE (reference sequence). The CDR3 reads CASSSGTGLAGELFF. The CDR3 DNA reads TGTGCCAGCAGCTCCGGGACAGGGTTGGCCGGGGAGCTGTTTTTT. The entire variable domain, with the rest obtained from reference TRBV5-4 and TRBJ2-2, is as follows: ETGVTQSPTHLIKTRGQQVTLRCSSQSGHNTVSWYQQALGQGPQFIFQYYREEENGRGNFPPRFSGLQFPNYSSELNVNALELDDSALYLCASSSGTGLAGELFFGEGSRLTVL.

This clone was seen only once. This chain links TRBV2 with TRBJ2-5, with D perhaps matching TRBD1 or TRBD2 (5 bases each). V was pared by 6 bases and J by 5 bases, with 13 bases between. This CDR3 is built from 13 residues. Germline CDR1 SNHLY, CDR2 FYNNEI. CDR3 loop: CASRSRGRETQYF. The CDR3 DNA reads TGTGCCAGCAGGTCGAGGGGCCGGGAGACCCAGTACTTC.

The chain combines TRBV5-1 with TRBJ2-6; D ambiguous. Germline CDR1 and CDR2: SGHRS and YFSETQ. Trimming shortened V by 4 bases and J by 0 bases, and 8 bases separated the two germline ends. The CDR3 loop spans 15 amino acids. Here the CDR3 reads CASSPVRSGANVLTF. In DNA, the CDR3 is TGCGCCAGCAGCCCCGTGCGCTCTGGGGCCAACGTCCTGACTTTC.

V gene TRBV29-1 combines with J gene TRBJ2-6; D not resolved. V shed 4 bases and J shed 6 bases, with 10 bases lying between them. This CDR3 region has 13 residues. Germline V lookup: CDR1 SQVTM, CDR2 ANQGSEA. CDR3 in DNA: TGCAGCGTTGCAGTCTCGGAGGCCAACGTCCTGACTTTC. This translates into CSVAVSEANVLTF. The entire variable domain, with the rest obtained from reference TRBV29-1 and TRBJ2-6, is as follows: SAVISQKPSRDICQRGTSLTIQCQVDSQVTMMFWYRQQPGQSLTLIATANQGSEATYESGFVIDKFPISRPNLTFSTLTVSNMSPEDSSIYLCSVAVSEANVLTFGAGSRLTVL.

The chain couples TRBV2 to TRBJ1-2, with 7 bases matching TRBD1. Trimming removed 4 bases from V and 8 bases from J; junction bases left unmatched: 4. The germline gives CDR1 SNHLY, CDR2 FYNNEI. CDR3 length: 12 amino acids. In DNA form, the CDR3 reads TGTGCCAGCAGTGGACAGGGTGAAGGCTACACCTTC. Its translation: CASSGQGEGYTF.

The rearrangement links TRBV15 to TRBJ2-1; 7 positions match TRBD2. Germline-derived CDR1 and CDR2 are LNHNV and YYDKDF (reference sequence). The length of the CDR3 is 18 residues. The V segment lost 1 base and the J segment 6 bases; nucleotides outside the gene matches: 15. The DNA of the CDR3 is TGTGCCACCAGCAGAGTAGGATTGCGGCGGGGGACCTCCAATGAGCAGTTCTTC. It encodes CATSRVGLRRGTSNEQFF. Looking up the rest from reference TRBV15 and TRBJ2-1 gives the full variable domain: DAMVIQNPRYQVTQFGKPVTLSCSQTLNHNVMYWYQQKSSQAPKLLFHYYDKDFNNEADTPDNFQSRRPNTSFCFLDIRSPGLGDTAMYLCATSRVGLRRGTSNEQFFGPGTRLTVL.

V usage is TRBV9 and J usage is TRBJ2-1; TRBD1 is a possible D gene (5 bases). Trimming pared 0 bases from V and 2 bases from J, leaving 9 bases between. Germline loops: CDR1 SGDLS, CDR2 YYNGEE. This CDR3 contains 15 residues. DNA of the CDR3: TGTGCCAGCAGCGTAGCCGGACACCCCTACAATGAGCAGTTCTTC. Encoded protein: CASSVAGHPYNEQFF.

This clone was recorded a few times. The CDR3 sequence is CSGSPGSRQETQYF. Here the CDR3 DNA reads TGCAGCGGAAGTCCGGGATCGAGACAAGAGACCCAGTACTTC. The J gene is TRBJ2-5, the V gene TRBV29-1; TRBD2 might be the D (5 bases). Germline loops: CDR1 SQVTM, CDR2 ANQGSEA. The CDR3 extends over 14 amino acids. Between the trimmed V and J ends, which lost 7 bases and 2 bases, there was a span of 17 bases.

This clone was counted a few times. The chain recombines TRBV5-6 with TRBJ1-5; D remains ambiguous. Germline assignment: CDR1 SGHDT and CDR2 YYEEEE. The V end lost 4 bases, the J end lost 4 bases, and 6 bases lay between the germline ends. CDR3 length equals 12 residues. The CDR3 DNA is TGTGCCAGCAGCGGATCAAATCAGCCCCAGCATTTT. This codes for CASSGSNQPQHF.

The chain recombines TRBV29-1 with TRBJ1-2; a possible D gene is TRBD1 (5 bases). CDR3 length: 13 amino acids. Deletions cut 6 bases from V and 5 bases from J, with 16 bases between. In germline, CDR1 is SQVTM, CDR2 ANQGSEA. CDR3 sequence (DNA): TGCAGCGTGCAGGGATTAGGCAATTATGGCTACACCTTC. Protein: CSVQGLGNYGYTF.

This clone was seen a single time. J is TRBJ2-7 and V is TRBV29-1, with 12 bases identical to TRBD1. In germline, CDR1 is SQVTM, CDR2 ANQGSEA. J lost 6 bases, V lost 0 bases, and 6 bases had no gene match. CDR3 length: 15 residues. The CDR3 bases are TGCAGCGTTGAAGATTGGGACAGGGGGCAAGGCGAGCAGTACTTC. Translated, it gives CSVEDWDRGQGEQYF.

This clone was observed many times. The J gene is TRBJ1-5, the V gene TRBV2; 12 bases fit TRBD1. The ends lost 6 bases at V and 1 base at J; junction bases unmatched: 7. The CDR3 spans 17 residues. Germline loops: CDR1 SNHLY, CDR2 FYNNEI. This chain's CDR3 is CASRPGQGALSNQPQHF. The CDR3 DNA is TGTGCCAGCAGGCCGGGACAGGGGGCCCTAAGCAATCAGCCCCAGCATTTT. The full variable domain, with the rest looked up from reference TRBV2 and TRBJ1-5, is EPEVTQTPSHQVTQMGQEVILRCVPISNHLYFYWYRQILGQKVEFLVSFYNNEISEKSEIFDDQFSVERPDGSNFTLKIRSTKLEDSAMYFCASRPGQGALSNQPQHFGDGTRLSIL.

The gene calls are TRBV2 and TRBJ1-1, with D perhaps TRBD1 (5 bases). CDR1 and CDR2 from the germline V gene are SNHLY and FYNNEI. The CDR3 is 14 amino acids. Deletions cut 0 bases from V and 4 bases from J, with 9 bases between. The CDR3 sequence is CASSEAGGSTEAFF. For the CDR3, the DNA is TGTGCCAGCAGTGAAGCGGGGGGAAGCACTGAAGCTTTCTTT.

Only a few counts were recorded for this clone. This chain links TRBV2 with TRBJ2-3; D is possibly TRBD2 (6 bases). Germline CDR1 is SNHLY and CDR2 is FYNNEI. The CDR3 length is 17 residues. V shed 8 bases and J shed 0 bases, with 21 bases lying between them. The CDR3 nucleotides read TGTGCCAGCCTCTCGGGGGTTGGGTTTCCAAGCACAGATACGCAGTATTTT. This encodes CASLSGVGFPSTDTQYF.